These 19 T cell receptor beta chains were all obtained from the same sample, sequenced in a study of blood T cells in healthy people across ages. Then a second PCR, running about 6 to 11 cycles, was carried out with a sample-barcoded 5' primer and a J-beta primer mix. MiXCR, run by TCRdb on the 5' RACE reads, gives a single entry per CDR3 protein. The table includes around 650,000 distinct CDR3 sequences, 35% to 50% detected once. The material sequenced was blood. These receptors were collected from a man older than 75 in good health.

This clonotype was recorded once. The CDR3 is CSASTPDGNYGYTF. DNA of the CDR3: TGCAGTGCTTCTACTCCGGACGGTAACTATGGCTACACCTTC. J is TRBJ1-2 and V is TRBV20-1; D unclear. The CDR3 runs to 14 residues. The V and J ends lost 5 bases and 1 base respectively, with 14 bases between them. The germline gives CDR1 DFQATT, CDR2 SNEGSKA (reference sequence).

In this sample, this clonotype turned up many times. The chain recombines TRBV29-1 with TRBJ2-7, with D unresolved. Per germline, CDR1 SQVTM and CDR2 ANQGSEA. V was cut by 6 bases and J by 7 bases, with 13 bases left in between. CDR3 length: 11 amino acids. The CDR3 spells CSVLSLWEQYF. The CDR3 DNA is TGCAGCGTCCTCTCCTTGTGGGAGCAGTACTTC.

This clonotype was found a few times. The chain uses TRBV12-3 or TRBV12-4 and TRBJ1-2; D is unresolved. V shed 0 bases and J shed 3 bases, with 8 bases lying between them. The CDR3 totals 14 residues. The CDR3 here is CASSLAKEDYGYTF. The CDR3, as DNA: TGTGCCAGCAGTTTAGCGAAGGAGGACTATGGCTACACCTTC.

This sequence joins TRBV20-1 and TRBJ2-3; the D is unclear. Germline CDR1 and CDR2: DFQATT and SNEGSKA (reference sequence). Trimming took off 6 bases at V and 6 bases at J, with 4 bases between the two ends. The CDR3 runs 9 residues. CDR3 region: CSAGDTQYF. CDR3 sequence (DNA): TGCAGTGCGGGGGATACGCAGTATTTT.

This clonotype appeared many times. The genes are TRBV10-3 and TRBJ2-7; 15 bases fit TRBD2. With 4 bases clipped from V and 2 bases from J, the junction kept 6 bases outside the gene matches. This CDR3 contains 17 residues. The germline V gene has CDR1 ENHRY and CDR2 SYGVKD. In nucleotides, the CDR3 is TGTGCCATCAGTGGCCCAGGACTAGCGGGAGGGCCCTACGAGCAGTACTTC. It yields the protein CAISGPGLAGGPYEQYF.

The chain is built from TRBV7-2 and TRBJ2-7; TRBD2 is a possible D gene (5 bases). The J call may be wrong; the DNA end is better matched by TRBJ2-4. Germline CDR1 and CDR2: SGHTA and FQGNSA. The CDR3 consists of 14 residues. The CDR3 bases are TGTGCCAGCAGCGTTGCGGGCAGTGAAAACATTCAGTACTTC. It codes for CASSVAGSENIQYF.

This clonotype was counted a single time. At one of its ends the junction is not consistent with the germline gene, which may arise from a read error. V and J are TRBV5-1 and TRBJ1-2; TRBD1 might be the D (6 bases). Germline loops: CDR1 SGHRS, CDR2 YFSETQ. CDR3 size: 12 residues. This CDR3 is CANSGQQYGYTF. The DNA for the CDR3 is TGCGCCAACAGCGGACAGCAGTATGGCTACACCTTC.

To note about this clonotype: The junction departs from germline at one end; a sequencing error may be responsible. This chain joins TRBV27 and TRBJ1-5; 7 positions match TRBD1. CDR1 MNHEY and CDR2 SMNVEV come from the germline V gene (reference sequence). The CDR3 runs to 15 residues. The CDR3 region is CAGRILDREDQPQHF. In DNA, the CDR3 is TGTGCCGGCAGGATTTTAGACAGGGAGGATCAGCCCCAGCATTTT.

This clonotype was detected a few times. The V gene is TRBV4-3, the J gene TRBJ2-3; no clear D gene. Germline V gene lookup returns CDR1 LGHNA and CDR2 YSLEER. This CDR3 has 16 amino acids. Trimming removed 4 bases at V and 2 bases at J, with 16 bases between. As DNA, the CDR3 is TGCGCCAGCAGCCCTGGCGCTCCTCAATCCACAGATACGCAGTATTTT. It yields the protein CASSPGAPQSTDTQYF.

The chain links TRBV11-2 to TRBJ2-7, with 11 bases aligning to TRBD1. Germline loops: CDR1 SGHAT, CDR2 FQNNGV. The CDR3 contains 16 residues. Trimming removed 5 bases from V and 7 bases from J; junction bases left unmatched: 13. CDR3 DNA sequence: TGTGCCAGCAGCGTAAAAGGGACAGGGGGTCTTTGGGAGCAGTACTTC. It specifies CASSVKGTGGLWEQYF.

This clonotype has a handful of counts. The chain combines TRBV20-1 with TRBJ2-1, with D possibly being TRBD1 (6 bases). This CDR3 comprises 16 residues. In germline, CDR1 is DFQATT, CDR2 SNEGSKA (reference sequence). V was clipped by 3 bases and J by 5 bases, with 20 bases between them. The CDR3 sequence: CSASTASAGVDNEQFF. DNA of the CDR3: TGCAGTGCTAGCACAGCGTCCGCAGGGGTTGACAATGAGCAGTTCTTC.

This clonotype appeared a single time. The CDR3 region is CASSQQTTEAFF. Here the CDR3 DNA reads TGTGCCAGCAGCCAACAGACCACTGAAGCTTTCTTT. The rearrangement uses TRBV14 and TRBJ1-1; D is undetermined. The CDR3 has 12 residues. V shed 2 bases and J shed 4 bases, with 5 bases lying between them. Looked up from germline, CDR1 is SGHDN and CDR2 is FVKESK. Full variable domain (remainder filled in from reference TRBV14 and TRBJ1-1): EAGVTQFPSHSVIEKGQTVTLRCDPISGHDNLYWYRRVMGKEIKFLLHFVKESKQDESGMPNNRFLAERTGGTYSTLKVQPAELEDSGVYFCASSQQTTEAFFGQGTRLTVV.

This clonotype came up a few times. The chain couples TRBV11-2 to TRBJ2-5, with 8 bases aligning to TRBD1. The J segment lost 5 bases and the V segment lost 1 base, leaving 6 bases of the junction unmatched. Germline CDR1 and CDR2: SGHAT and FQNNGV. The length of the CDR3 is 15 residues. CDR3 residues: CASSLVPGGLETQYF. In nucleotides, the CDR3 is TGTGCCAGCAGCTTAGTGCCAGGGGGCTTGGAGACCCAGTACTTC. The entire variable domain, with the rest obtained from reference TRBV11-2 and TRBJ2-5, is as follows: EAGVAQSPRYKIIEKRQSVAFWCNPISGHATLYWYQQILGQGPKLLIQFQNNGVVDDSQLPKDRFSAERLKGVDSTLKIQPAKLEDSAVYLCASSLVPGGLETQYFGPGTRLLVL.

The CDR3 reads CASSFDRERGEQFF. The CDR3 coding sequence is TGTGCCAGCAGCTTCGACAGGGAACGGGGTGAGCAGTTCTTC. J is TRBJ2-1 and V is TRBV7-8; the match to TRBD1 covers 7 bases. The germline V gene encodes CDR1 SGHVS and CDR2 FQNEAQ. This CDR3 spans 14 amino acids. With V trimmed by 3 bases and J by 9 bases, 8 bases remained unmatched.

The CDR3, as DNA: TGTGCCAGCAGTTACTCGTCCGCTGGGGCTAGGGCCAACGTCCTGACTTTC. Translating it yields CASSYSSAGARANVLTF. V gene TRBV6-2 or TRBV6-3 combines with J gene TRBJ2-6; D possibly corresponds to TRBD1 (5 bases). CDR1 is MNHEY and CDR2 is SVGEGT in the germline V gene. This CDR3 contains 17 residues. Deletions cut 0 bases from V and 5 bases from J, with 14 bases between.

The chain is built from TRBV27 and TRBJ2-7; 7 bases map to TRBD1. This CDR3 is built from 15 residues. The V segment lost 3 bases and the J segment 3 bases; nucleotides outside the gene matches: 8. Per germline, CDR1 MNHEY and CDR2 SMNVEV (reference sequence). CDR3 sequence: CASSLGTAALYEQYF. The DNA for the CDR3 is TGTGCCAGCAGTTTGGGGACAGCGGCCCTCTACGAGCAGTACTTC.

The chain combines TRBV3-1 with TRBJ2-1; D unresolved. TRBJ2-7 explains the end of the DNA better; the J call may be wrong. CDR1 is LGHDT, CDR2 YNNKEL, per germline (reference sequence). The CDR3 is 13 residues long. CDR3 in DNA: TGTGCCAGCAGCCGGTTGAAAAACAATGAGCAGTACTTC. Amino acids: CASSRLKNNEQYF.

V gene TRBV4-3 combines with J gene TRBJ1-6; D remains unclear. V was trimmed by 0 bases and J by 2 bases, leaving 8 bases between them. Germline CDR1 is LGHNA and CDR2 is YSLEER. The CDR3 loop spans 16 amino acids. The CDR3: CASSQDRAAYNSPLHF. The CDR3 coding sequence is TGCGCCAGCAGCCAAGATAGGGCAGCCTATAATTCACCCCTCCACTTT.

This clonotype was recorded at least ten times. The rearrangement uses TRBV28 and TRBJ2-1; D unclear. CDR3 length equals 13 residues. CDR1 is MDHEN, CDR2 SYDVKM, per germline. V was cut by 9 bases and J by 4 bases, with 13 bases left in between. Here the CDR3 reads CASWGSPYNEQFF. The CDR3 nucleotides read TGTGCCAGTTGGGGTAGCCCTTACAATGAGCAGTTCTTC.